These 30 T cell receptor beta chains came from one sample sequenced in a study of response to subunit inactivated influenza vaccine. MiXCR, run by TCRdb on the RT-PCR reads, gives a single entry per CDR3 protein. The sample has approximately 730,000 distinct CDR3 sequences, approximately 15% seen once. The material sequenced was PBMCs from blood, taken 14 days before vaccination. These TCRs come from a man in his forties or fifties who received an inactivated influenza vaccine.

This clonotype appeared a few times. The V and J genes are TRBV12-3 or TRBV12-4 and TRBJ2-5; 12 positions agree with TRBD1. J was trimmed by 1 base and V by 1 base; bases with no gene match: 1. The CDR3 contains 16 residues. CDR3 nucleotide sequence: TGTGCCAGCAGTTTAGGGGGACAGGGGGCCCAAGAGACCCAGTACTTC. This sequence encodes CASSLGGQGAQETQYF.

This clonotype was found a few times. V and J are TRBV11-1 and TRBJ2-2, with D tentatively TRBD1 or TRBD2 (5 bases each). Germline assignment: CDR1 SGHAT and CDR2 FQDESV (reference sequence). This CDR3 contains 15 residues. Trimming took off 2 bases at V and 6 bases at J, with 13 bases between the two ends. The CDR3: CASSLLRGVAGELFF. The CDR3 nucleotides read TGTGCCAGCAGCTTATTGAGGGGTGTCGCCGGGGAGCTGTTTTTT.

This clonotype turned up a few times. The chain links TRBV12-3 or TRBV12-4 to TRBJ2-2; D not resolved. Trimming removed 5 bases from V and 6 bases from J, with 10 bases in between. CDR3 length: 13 residues. The CDR3: CASSGQESGELFF. CDR3 in DNA: TGTGCCAGCAGTGGGCAGGAGTCCGGGGAGCTGTTTTTT.

This clonotype was seen only a few times. The chain carries TRBV2 and TRBJ1-2; D is uncertain. V was pared by 5 bases and J by 4 bases, with 11 bases between. CDR3 length equals 13 residues. CDR1 and CDR2 from the germline V gene are SNHLY and FYNNEI. CDR3 bases: TGTGCCAGCAGTCCCGACGGAGGCTATGGCTACACCTTC. This translates into CASSPDGGYGYTF. Combining the CDR3 with reference TRBV2 and TRBJ1-2 gives the whole variable domain EPEVTQTPSHQVTQMGQEVILRCVPISNHLYFYWYRQILGQKVEFLVSFYNNEISEKSEIFDDQFSVERPDGSNFTLKIRSTKLEDSAMYFCASSPDGGYGYTFGSGTRLTVV.

The genes are TRBV20-1 and TRBJ2-7; 7 bases are a match to TRBD2. Losses at the gene ends were 7 bases for V and 3 bases for J; bases not matched to a gene: 15. Looked up from germline, CDR1 is DFQATT and CDR2 is SNEGSKA (reference sequence). The CDR3 length is 15 residues. The CDR3 DNA follows: TGCAGTGGACTTGATCGGGACTACTCACACTACGAGCAGTACTTC. Protein sequence: CSGLDRDYSHYEQYF.

This clonotype has a handful of counts. The rearrangement uses TRBV6-2 or TRBV6-3 and TRBJ2-3; 7 nucleotides match TRBD2. V was clipped by 6 bases and J by 1 base; unmatched bases: 4. The CDR3 covers 14 residues. Germline loops: CDR1 MNHEY, CDR2 SVGEGT. The CDR3 region is CASRLAVRTDTQYF. The CDR3 DNA follows: TGTGCCAGCAGGCTAGCGGTACGCACAGATACGCAGTATTTT.

This rearrangement joins TRBV20-1 to TRBJ2-1; the D gene is possibly TRBD2 (6 bases). CDR3 size: 12 residues. Germline V gives CDR1 DFQATT, CDR2 SNEGSKA (reference sequence). V was shortened by 3 bases and J by 9 bases, with 12 bases between the two germline ends. Here the CDR3 DNA reads TGCAGTGCTAGGGTGGGAGGCCGTGAGCAGTTCTTC. Its protein product is CSARVGGREQFF.

This clonotype was found a few times. The J gene is TRBJ1-2, the V gene TRBV5-1, with 8 positions matching TRBD1. Trimming removed 0 bases from V and 4 bases from J; junction bases left unmatched: 5. This CDR3 has 15 amino acids. Germline V lookup: CDR1 SGHRS, CDR2 YFSETQ. CDR3 amino acids: CASSLGDRNFYGYTF. CDR3 sequence (DNA): TGCGCCAGCAGCTTGGGGGACAGGAACTTCTATGGCTACACCTTC.

CDR3 nucleotide sequence: TGTGCCAGTAGTATCCACCGACGCACAGATACGCAGTATTTT. It specifies CASSIHRRTDTQYF. The chain links TRBV19 to TRBJ2-3; no reliable D call. Germline V gene lookup returns CDR1 LNHDA and CDR2 SQIVND (reference sequence). This CDR3 is 14 amino acids long. Trimming left V 3 bases short and J 1 base short, with 8 bases between.

V and J are TRBV29-1 and TRBJ2-7; TRBD1 agrees at 7 bases. From germline, CDR1 is SQVTM and CDR2 ANQGSEA. The J segment lost 5 bases and the V segment lost 1 base, leaving 8 bases of the junction unmatched. This CDR3 comprises 14 residues. CDR3 coding DNA: TGCAGCGTTGAAGCCGACAGGGTTAATAACGAGCAGTACTTC. This translates into CSVEADRVNNEQYF.

This chain uses TRBV5-1 with TRBJ2-5, with TRBD1 matching over 7 bases. Germline assignment: CDR1 SGHRS and CDR2 YFSETQ. CDR3 length: 15 amino acids. Trimming at V came to 4 bases and at J to 6 bases, leaving 12 bases not matched to a gene. The CDR3 is CASSIRTGSAKTQYF. The CDR3 DNA sequence: TGCGCCAGCAGCATAAGGACAGGATCAGCAAAGACCCAGTACTTC.

A few counts support this clonotype. V and J are TRBV4-3 and TRBJ2-1, with 9 bases lining up with TRBD2. Trimming at V came to 3 bases and at J to 6 bases, leaving 6 bases not matched to a gene. The V gene's germline CDR1 is LGHNA and CDR2 YSLEER. The CDR3 spans 15 residues. The CDR3 spells CASSHDSGSGNEQFF. The CDR3 region has the DNA TGCGCCAGCAGCCACGATAGCGGGAGTGGCAATGAGCAGTTCTTC.

This clonotype was detected many times. The rearrangement links TRBV5-1 to TRBJ2-1, with TRBD2 matching over 11 bases. V shed 4 bases and J 9 bases; nucleotides not matched to a gene: 6. CDR1 and CDR2 (germline): SGHRS, YFSETQ. The CDR3 runs 14 residues. In nucleotides, the CDR3 is TGCGCCAGCAGCGGCCCCGGGACTAGCGGTGAGCAGTTCTTC. Its protein is CASSGPGTSGEQFF. Drawing the rest from reference TRBV5-1 and TRBJ2-1, the complete variable domain is KAGVTQTPRYLIKTRGQQVTLSCSPISGHRSVSWYQQTPGQGLQFLFEYFSETQRNKGNFPGRFSGRQFSNSRSEMNVSTLELGDSALYLCASSGPGTSGEQFFGPGTRLTVL.

The rearrangement uses TRBV29-1 and TRBJ1-2; no reliable D call. V dropped 4 bases and J dropped 2 bases, with 8 bases sitting between them. This CDR3 has 12 amino acids. CDR1 is SQVTM, CDR2 ANQGSEA, per germline. CDR3 amino acids: CSVGAANYGYTF. CDR3 nucleotides: TGCAGCGTTGGTGCAGCAAACTATGGCTACACCTTC.

The chain has TRBV11-2 and TRBJ1-2; 7 bases align to TRBD1. The V and J ends lost 4 bases and 5 bases, in that order; junction bases with no gene match: 7. CDR1 and CDR2 from the germline V gene are SGHAT and FQNNGV. CDR3 length: 14 amino acids. The CDR3 coding sequence is TGTGCCAGCAGCTCTAACGACAGGGATTATGGCTACACCTTC. Its protein is CASSSNDRDYGYTF.

This clonotype was recorded a few times. This chain connects TRBV7-9 to TRBJ2-7; 8 bases agree with TRBD2. CDR1 and CDR2 (germline): SEHNR, FQNEAQ (reference sequence). CDR3 size: 15 residues. V shed 5 bases and J 3 bases; nucleotides not matched to a gene: 9. The DNA for the CDR3 is TGTGCCAGCAGCCCAAATATAGCGGGGATCTACGAGCAGTACTTC. This gives the protein CASSPNIAGIYEQYF.

This clonotype turned up a few times. The DNA of the CDR3 is TGTGCCACTTATAACCGGGACTCCAGCGATGAGCAGTTCTTC. Its translation: CATYNRDSSDEQFF. The gene calls are TRBV10-3 and TRBJ2-1; TRBD2 is a possible D gene (6 bases). Per the germline V gene, CDR1 is ENHRY and CDR2 is SYGVKD. The CDR3 has 14 amino acids. Between the trimmed V and J ends, which lost 10 bases and 8 bases, there was a span of 21 bases.

The CDR3 here is CASKRESLAGGLPKQYF. The CDR3 DNA sequence: TGCGCCAGCAAGAGGGAGAGCCTAGCGGGGGGGCTTCCCAAGCAGTACTTC. V is TRBV5-1 and J is TRBJ2-7, with 12 nucleotides matching TRBD2. CDR3 length equals 17 residues. From germline, CDR1 is SGHRS and CDR2 YFSETQ. The ends lost 6 bases at V and 8 bases at J; junction bases unmatched: 18.

As to this clonotype: A much larger clone lies a single base off, so this may be a read error. The gene calls are TRBV20-1 and TRBJ1-2, with D perhaps matching TRBD1 (5 bases). The ends were cut back, 8 bases at V and 3 bases at J, with 19 bases in the middle. This CDR3 contains 14 residues. The germline V gene has CDR1 DFQATT and CDR2 SNEGSKA (reference sequence). The CDR3 DNA reads as TGCAGTTCCCTCCCATCCGGGACTGACTATGGCTACACCTTC. Protein: CSSLPSGTDYGYTF.

This clonotype was seen only a few times. The chain couples TRBV30 to TRBJ2-4, with D perhaps given as TRBD1 or TRBD2 (5 bases each). The CDR3 is 14 amino acids. Trimming took off 0 bases at V and 6 bases at J, with 12 bases between the two ends. Germline V gene data show CDR1 as GTSNPN and CDR2 as SVGIG (reference sequence). CDR3 residues: CAWSVLGGGNIQYF. DNA of the CDR3: TGTGCCTGGAGTGTACTGGGTGGGGGAAACATTCAGTACTTC.

This clonotype turned up a few times. This chain connects TRBV24-1 to TRBJ2-1; D could derive from TRBD1 or TRBD2 (5 bases each). Trimming shortened V by 3 bases and J by 7 bases, and 15 bases separated the two germline ends. CDR3 length: 15 residues. Germline values: CDR1 KGHDR, CDR2 SFDVKD. In DNA form, the CDR3 reads TGTGCCACCAGTGATCGGGACCAGATTCGTAATGAGCAGTTCTTC. Translated, it gives CATSDRDQIRNEQFF.

The chain employs TRBV5-1 and TRBJ2-7, with D maybe TRBD2 (6 bases). This CDR3 is built from 17 residues. Germline CDR1 and CDR2: SGHRS and YFSETQ. Trimming left V 4 bases short and J 0 bases short, with 20 bases between. Here the CDR3 reads CASSPLGLGLSSYEQYF. In nucleotides, the CDR3 is TGCGCCAGCAGCCCTTTGGGATTGGGACTGAGCTCCTACGAGCAGTACTTC. The variable domain in full, with the rest retrieved from reference TRBV5-1 and TRBJ2-7, is KAGVTQTPRYLIKTRGQQVTLSCSPISGHRSVSWYQQTPGQGLQFLFEYFSETQRNKGNFPGRFSGRQFSNSRSEMNVSTLELGDSALYLCASSPLGLGLSSYEQYFGPGTRLTVT.

The J gene is TRBJ2-3, the V gene TRBV11-3, with 8 bases identical to TRBD2. Germline V gene sequence: CDR1 SGHNT, CDR2 YENEEA. J was trimmed by 4 bases and V by 1 base; bases with no gene match: 7. CDR3 length: 16 residues. The CDR3 DNA reads TGTGCCAGCAGCTTAGGAGGGACTAGTAAAGCAGATACGCAGTATTTT. Translated, it gives CASSLGGTSKADTQYF.

The rearrangement links TRBV2 to TRBJ2-5; TRBD2 is a possible D gene (6 bases). The V and J ends lost 1 base and 2 bases respectively, with 14 bases between them. Germline V gene lookup returns CDR1 SNHLY and CDR2 FYNNEI. This CDR3 is 16 amino acids long. The CDR3 reads CASSEDGAGGQETQYF. In DNA form, the CDR3 reads TGTGCCAGCAGTGAAGATGGAGCGGGCGGACAAGAGACCCAGTACTTC.

This chain joins TRBV20-1 and TRBJ2-4; tentatively, D is TRBD1 (6 bases). This CDR3 has 16 amino acids. Germline CDR1 DFQATT, CDR2 SNEGSKA (reference sequence). V was shortened by 6 bases and J by 4 bases, with 22 bases between the two germline ends. DNA for the CDR3: TGCAGTGCCGATCCCCCCTTACAGGGACATAAAAACATTCAGTACTTC. Protein sequence: CSADPPLQGHKNIQYF.

This clonotype was recorded at least ten times. The CDR3 region is CSARSSNEQYF. The DNA of the CDR3 is TGCAGTGCTAGATCCAGCAACGAGCAGTACTTC. The chain links TRBV20-1 to TRBJ2-7; the D is unclear. Trimming removed 2 bases at V and 5 bases at J, with 7 bases between. The CDR3 covers 11 residues. Germline V CDR1 and CDR2: DFQATT, SNEGSKA (reference sequence).

Only a few counts were recorded for this clonotype. The chain uses TRBV7-9 and TRBJ2-5; 8 nucleotides agree with TRBD1. Germline V gene lookup returns CDR1 SEHNR and CDR2 FQNEAQ (reference sequence). The CDR3 runs 15 residues. The trim removed 5 bases at V and 4 bases at J, leaving 9 bases unmatched. The CDR3 spells CASSIRQGPTETQYF. In DNA form, the CDR3 reads TGTGCCAGCAGCATAAGACAGGGGCCAACAGAGACCCAGTACTTC.

This clonotype was detected ten times or more. The genes are TRBV6-2 or TRBV6-3 and TRBJ1-5; D perhaps matches TRBD1 (5 bases). Germline V CDR1 and CDR2: MNHEY, SVGEGT. Between the trimmed V and J ends, which lost 2 bases and 0 bases, there was a span of 14 bases. The CDR3 spans 17 residues. This CDR3 is CASSYRDRTYSNQPQHF. CDR3 in DNA: TGTGCCAGCAGTTACCGGGACCGTACCTATAGCAATCAGCCCCAGCATTTT.

This chain joins TRBV6-6 and TRBJ2-3; no reliable D call. There are 13 residues in the CDR3. Between the trimmed V and J ends, which lost 3 bases and 6 bases, there was a span of 10 bases. Germline lookup yields CDR1 MNHNY and CDR2 SVGAGI (reference sequence). The CDR3 here is CASSYLGFDTQYF. CDR3 DNA: TGTGCCAGCAGTTATTTAGGATTTGATACGCAGTATTTT.

This clonotype has a handful of counts. The chain joins TRBV7-9 to TRBJ2-1; 8 bases map to TRBD2. The CDR3 runs to 13 residues. V lost 5 bases, J lost 7 bases, and 4 bases stayed unmatched. Germline V gene data show CDR1 as SEHNR and CDR2 as FQNEAQ (reference sequence). DNA for the CDR3: TGTGCCAGCAGCCATTCGGGGGGGAATGAGCAGTTCTTC. This gives the protein CASSHSGGNEQFF.